This note documents a single T cell receptor (beta chain) sequence. Individuals drawn from about 26 US areas were roughly 18 to 89 years old. Two consecutive negative NP/OP PCR tests, clearance, or resolved symptoms defined Cohort 3 recovery. As handled by the study authors: Amplification from reference gene primers served as the basis for estimated nucleated cell counts. Assay: immunoSEQ multiplex PCR; the TCRdb copy retains only in-frame clones and omits some. The DNA gave D and trimming, while V, J and clone size come from that table. The data show about 320,000 clones, under 95% seen once. This entry belongs to a study of blood T cell repertoires in COVID-19. Study-wide context: Material from acute and convalescent COVID-19 was sourced from the United States, Italy and Spain.

The germline gives CDR1 SNHLY, CDR2 FYNNEI. V gave up 6 bases and J gave up 2 bases, with 22 bases separating them. CDR3 length: 17 amino acids. The chain is built from TRBV2 and TRBJ2-5, with a possible D match to TRBD1 (6 bases). The clonotype originates from a man in his sixties who had recovered from COVID-19. Sequencing was done on a sample of PBMCs or T cells enriched from blood (not recorded which). CDR3: CASRPLRDKDSQETQYF. CDR3 nucleotide sequence: TGTGCCAGCAGGCCACTTAGGGACAAGGACTCGCAAGAGACCCAGTACTTC.